A single T cell receptor (beta chain) is shown here with its context. This clonotype was counted many times. Its specific antigen is unknown. No qualities accompany the bases; no much larger clone lies one base away. The sequencer listed for this sample is Illumina NovaSeq 6000. Using 5'RACE with constant-segment primers, TCRalpha and TCRbeta cDNA libraries were constructed, with sample barcodes and unique molecular identifiers added in the process. Trizol reagent was used to extract RNA from every sample. Libraries were amplified in two PCR steps, with a second sample barcode and Illumina TruSeq adapters added in the second step. The libraries were sequenced on an Illumina NovaSeq using 2 x 150 bp paired-end reads. Concerning the study's data processing: With migec v1.2.7, reads were demultiplexed and then collapsed into UMI-guided consensus sequences. Using mixcr v2.1.11, UMI consensuses were aligned to TRA and TRB V and J templates and then assembled into clonotypes. A clonotype was counted as expanded or contracted only when both edgeR and NoisET called the clonotype significant, with the noise models trained on biological replicates. edgeR calls used a false discovery rate-adjusted p below 0.01 and a log2 fold-change threshold of 1. As an exploratory analysis of dynamics, max-normalized trajectories of the 1000 most abundant clonotypes were examined by PCA with hierarchical clustering. The CD4 or CD8 phenotype of responding clones was assigned using the separately sequenced CD4+ and CD8+ repertoires. TCRdb cleaned the public reads at Q25 with fastp, built clones with MiXCR and kept in-frame beta chains. A single entry per CDR3 protein holds the most common genes and DNA from its merged rows. TCRdb's processing, not the authors' own work, is the source of the V and J calls. The sample yields more than 120,000 distinct CDR3 sequences; 6% to 7% were counted once. Approximately 2% of the sample lies in the top ten.

The data originate from a study of T-cell memory formation after mild COVID-19 (dated by TCRdb to about 2021). For context, the study as a whole: TCR sequence clusters from the two donors were largely donor specific. T-cell clones expanding and contracting after mild COVID-19 in two donors were tracked by longitudinal TCRalpha and TCRbeta repertoire sequencing. The cohort comprised two young, previously healthy adult volunteers, one female and one male.

Ficoll-Paque density gradient centrifugation was the method used to isolate PBMCs. Overall study outcomes, separate from this receptor: Clones contracting from day 15 to 85 had balanced CD4/CD8 phenotypes, while a second wave expanding from day 15 to 37 was biased towards CD4+. Some responding clones were detected in pre-infection memory, which suggested that pre-existing cross-reactive memory T cells had joined the SARS-CoV-2 response. Contracting CD4+ clones were located mainly in the CM and EM memory subsets, whereas CD8+ clones were found to be enriched in EMRA. The second-wave clones that peaked on day 37 were not confirmed to be SARS-CoV-2 specific. The study included only a couple of mild cases, and larger cohorts that include severe cases with pre-infection samples were judged to be necessary.

Sequences were obtained from PBMCs or a T cell subset sorted from them (not recorded which). The receptor's source is an adult woman who had mild COVID-19 (a few samples of this study predate the infection). The sample titles of this study are shuffled in the database, so cell type and time point are left out; the donor was told from shared clones.

The sequenced DNA: TGTGCCACCAGTGCTCCCGAGGGGCAGAACACCGGGGAGCTGTTTTTT. Its translation is CATSAPEGQNTGELFF. This chain joins TRBV24-1 to TRBJ2-2; the D region may be TRBD1 or TRBD2, each matching 5 bases equally. The CDR3 sequence holds 16 residues, the cysteine and phenylalanine included. Solely the CDR3 DNA is kept, with 48 bases framed from the first base. Between the V and J ends, shortened by 5 bases and 1 base respectively, the junction contains 13 bases. From a lookup of the germline V gene, CDR1 and CDR2 are KGHDR and SFDVKD.